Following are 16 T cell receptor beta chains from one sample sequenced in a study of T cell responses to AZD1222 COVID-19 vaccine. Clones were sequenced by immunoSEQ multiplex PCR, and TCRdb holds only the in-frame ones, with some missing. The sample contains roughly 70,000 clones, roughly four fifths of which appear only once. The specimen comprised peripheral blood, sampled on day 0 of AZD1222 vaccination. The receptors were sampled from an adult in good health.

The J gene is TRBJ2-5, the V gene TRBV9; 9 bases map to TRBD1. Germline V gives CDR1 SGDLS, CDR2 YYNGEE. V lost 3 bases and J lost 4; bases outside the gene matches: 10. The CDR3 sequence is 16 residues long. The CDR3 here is CASSAGTGSSVETQYF. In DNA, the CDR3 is TGTGCCAGCAGCGCCGGGACAGGGAGTTCAGTAGAGACCCAGTACTTC.

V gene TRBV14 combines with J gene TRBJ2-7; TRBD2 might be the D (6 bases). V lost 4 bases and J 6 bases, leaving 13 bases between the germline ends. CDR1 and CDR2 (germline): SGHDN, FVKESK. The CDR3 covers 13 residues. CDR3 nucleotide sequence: TGTGCCAGCAGCCTAATTTGGGGAGGCGAGCAGTACTTC. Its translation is CASSLIWGGEQYF.

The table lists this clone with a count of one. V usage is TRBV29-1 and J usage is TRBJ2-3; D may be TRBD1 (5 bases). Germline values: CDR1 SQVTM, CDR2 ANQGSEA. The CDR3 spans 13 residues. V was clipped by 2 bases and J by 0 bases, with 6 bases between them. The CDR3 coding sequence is TGCAGCGTTGAAACAGGTAGCACAGATACGCAGTATTTT. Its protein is CSVETGSTDTQYF.

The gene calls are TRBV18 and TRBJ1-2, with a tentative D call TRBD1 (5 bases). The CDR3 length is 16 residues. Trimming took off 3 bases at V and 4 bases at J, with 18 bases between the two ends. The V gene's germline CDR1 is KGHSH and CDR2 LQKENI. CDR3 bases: TGTGCCAGCTCACCCGTCACGGCGGGACGGCCCTATGGCTACACCTTC. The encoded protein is CASSPVTAGRPYGYTF.

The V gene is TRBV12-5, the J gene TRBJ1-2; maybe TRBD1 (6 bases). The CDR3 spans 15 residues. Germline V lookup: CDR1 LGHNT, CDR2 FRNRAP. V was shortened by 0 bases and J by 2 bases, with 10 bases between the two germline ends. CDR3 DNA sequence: TGTGCTAGTGGTTTGGTAGGGACAACCAACTATGGCTACACCTTC. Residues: CASGLVGTTNYGYTF.

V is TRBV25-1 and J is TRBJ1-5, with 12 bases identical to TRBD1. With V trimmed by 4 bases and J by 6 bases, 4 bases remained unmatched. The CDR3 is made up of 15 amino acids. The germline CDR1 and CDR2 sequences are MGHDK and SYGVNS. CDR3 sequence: CASSGGQGASQPQHF. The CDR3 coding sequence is TGTGCCAGCAGTGGGGGACAGGGGGCGAGTCAGCCCCAGCATTTT.

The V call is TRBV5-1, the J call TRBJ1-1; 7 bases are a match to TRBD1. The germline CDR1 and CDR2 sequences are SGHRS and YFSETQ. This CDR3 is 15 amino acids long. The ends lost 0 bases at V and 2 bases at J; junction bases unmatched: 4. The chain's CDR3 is CASSLGGQVNTEAFF. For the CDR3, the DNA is TGCGCCAGCAGCTTGGGTGGACAGGTCAACACTGAAGCTTTCTTT.

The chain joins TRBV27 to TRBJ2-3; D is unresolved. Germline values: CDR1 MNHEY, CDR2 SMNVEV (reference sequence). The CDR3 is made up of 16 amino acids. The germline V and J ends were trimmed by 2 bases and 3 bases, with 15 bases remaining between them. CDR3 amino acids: CASSLKGRVKTDTQYF. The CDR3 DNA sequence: TGTGCCAGCAGTTTAAAGGGTCGGGTCAAGACAGATACGCAGTATTTT.

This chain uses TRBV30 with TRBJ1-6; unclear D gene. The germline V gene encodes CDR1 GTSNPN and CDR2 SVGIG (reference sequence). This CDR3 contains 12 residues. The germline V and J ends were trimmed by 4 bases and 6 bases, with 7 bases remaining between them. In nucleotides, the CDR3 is TGTGCCTGGAACGATTTTAATTCACCCCTCCACTTT. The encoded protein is CAWNDFNSPLHF.

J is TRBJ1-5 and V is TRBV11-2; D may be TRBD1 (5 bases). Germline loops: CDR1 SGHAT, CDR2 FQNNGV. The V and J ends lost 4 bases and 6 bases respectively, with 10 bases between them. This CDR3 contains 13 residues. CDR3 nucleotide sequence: TGTGCCAGCAGCTCCCAGGGAGGTCAGCCCCAGCATTTT. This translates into CASSSQGGQPQHF.

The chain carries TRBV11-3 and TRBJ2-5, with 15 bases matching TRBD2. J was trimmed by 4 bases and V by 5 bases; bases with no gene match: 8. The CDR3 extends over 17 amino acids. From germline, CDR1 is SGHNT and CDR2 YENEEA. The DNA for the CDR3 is TGTGCCAGCAGCCCCGGACTAGCGGGGGGGCAGGGAGAGACCCAGTACTTC. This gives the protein CASSPGLAGGQGETQYF.

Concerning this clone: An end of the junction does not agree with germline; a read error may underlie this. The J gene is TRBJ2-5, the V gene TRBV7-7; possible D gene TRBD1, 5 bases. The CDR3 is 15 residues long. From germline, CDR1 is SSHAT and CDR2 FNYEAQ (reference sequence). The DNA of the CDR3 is TGTGCTAGCAGCTTAGGGGCACTAAGCCAAGAGACCCAGTACTTC. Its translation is CASSLGALSQETQYF.

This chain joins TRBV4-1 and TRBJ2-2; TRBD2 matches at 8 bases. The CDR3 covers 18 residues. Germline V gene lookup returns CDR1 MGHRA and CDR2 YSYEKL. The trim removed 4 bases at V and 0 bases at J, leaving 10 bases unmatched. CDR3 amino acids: CASSPRPAGATNTGELFF. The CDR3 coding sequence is TGCGCCAGCAGCCCCCGGCCAGCGGGGGCCACGAACACCGGGGAGCTGTTTTTT.

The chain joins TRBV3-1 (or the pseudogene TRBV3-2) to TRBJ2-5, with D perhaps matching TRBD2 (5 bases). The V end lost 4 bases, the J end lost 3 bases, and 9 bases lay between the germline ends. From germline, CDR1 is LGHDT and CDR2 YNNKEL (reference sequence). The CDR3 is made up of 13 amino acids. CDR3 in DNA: TGTGCCAGCAGCCTAGGACTTAAAGAGACCCAGTACTTC. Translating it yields CASSLGLKETQYF.

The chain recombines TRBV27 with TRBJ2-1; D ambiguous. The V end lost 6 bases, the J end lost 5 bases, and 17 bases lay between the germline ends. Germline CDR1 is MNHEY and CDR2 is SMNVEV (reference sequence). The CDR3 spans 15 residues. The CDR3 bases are TGTGCCAGCAGCCCGTCTTGGGGAACCCACAATGAGCAGTTCTTC. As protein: CASSPSWGTHNEQFF.

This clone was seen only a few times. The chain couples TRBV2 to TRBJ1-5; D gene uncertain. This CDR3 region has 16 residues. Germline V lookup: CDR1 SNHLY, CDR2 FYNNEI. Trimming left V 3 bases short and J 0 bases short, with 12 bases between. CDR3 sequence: CASSERRHYSNQPQHF. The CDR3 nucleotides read TGTGCCAGCAGTGAGAGGAGACATTATAGCAATCAGCCCCAGCATTTT.